This T cell receptor (beta chain) was recovered during a study of cytomegalovirus exposure and HLA in healthy donors. Study-wide background: It was reported in a later analysis that the approximately 110 validation repertoires used the same platform as the approximately 600 first-cohort repertoires. Study-level findings and limits: The tendency of first-cohort TCR clusters to co-occur in the 120 validation repertoires was the finding of a later analysis. The study recorded 164 TCR beta chains that were cytomegalovirus-associated.

Germline V lookup: CDR1 MGHDK, CDR2 SYGVNS. V shed 5 bases and J shed 0 bases, with 8 bases lying between them. The CDR3 extends over 13 amino acids. As regards this clone: Its antigen is unknown.

The data were produced by immunoSEQ multiplex PCR, yet TCRdb's version contains in-frame clones alone and is incomplete. This table holds approximately 160,000 clones, about 85% found once. Sequencing used PBMCs. The clonotype originates from a man in his thirties or forties in good health and CMV-seropositive. The chain combines TRBV25-1 with TRBJ2-7; no clear D gene. CDR3 in amino acids: CASSRHASYEQYF. CDR3 nucleotide sequence: TGTGCCAGCAGTCGACACGCCTCCTACGAGCAGTACTTC.